Each of the 4 T cell receptor beta chains below was sequenced from the same sample in a study of blood T cell repertoires in COVID-19. Produced via immunoSEQ multiplex PCR; TCRdb's table is partial and in-frame only. Found here are roughly 290,000 clones, around 85% of them singletons; the top ten hold less than 2.5%. Material: peripheral blood. All receptors come from a young woman who had recovered from COVID-19.

The V gene is TRBV12-3 or TRBV12-4, the J gene TRBJ2-1; 11 bases fit TRBD2. With V trimmed by 10 bases and J by 8 bases, 7 bases remained unmatched. This CDR3 contains 13 residues. CDR3 in amino acids: CATLTSGIDEQFF. CDR3 nucleotides: TGTGCCACCCTGACTAGCGGGATCGATGAGCAGTTCTTC.

The chain has TRBV19 and TRBJ2-7; 9 positions agree with TRBD2. Germline CDR1 LNHDA, CDR2 SQIVND (reference sequence). The CDR3 extends over 16 amino acids. The J segment lost 4 bases and the V segment lost 5 bases, leaving 12 bases of the junction unmatched. CDR3 sequence (DNA): TGTGCCAGTAGTCGGGGGCCTAGCGGGGCGGCATACGAGCAGTACTTC. Amino acid sequence: CASSRGPSGAAYEQYF.

This clone was found once. The CDR3 DNA sequence: TGTGCCAGCAGTGTGGGACTAGCGGGAGCTACGCAGTATTTT. Its protein is CASSVGLAGATQYF. The gene calls are TRBV27 and TRBJ2-3; the match to TRBD2 covers 14 bases. CDR3 size: 14 residues. CDR1 is MNHEY, CDR2 SMNVEV, per germline (reference sequence). Trimming removed 5 bases from V and 8 bases from J; junction bases left unmatched: 3.

This clone has only one observation. V gene TRBV5-1 combines with J gene TRBJ2-7; 11 bases are shared with TRBD2. Germline V gene lookup returns CDR1 SGHRS and CDR2 YFSETQ. The trim removed 2 bases at V and 3 bases at J, leaving 4 bases unmatched. This CDR3 contains 15 residues. CDR3 in DNA: TGCGCCAGCAGCTTTAGCGGGGGGGCCATCTACGAGCAGTACTTC. As protein: CASSFSGGAIYEQYF.